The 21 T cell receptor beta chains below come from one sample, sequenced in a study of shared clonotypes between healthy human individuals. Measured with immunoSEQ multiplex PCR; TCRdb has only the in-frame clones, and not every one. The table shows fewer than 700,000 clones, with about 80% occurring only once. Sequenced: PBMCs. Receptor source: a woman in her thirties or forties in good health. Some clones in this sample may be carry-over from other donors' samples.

The CDR3 here is CASTSGFNEQFF. CDR3 coding DNA: TGTGCCAGCACTAGCGGCTTCAATGAGCAGTTCTTC. The chain is built from TRBV27 and TRBJ2-1; TRBD2 matches 7 bases. Germline CDR1 reads MNHEY; CDR2 reads SMNVEV (reference sequence). J was trimmed by 6 bases and V by 7 bases; bases with no gene match: 3. The CDR3 is 12 residues long.

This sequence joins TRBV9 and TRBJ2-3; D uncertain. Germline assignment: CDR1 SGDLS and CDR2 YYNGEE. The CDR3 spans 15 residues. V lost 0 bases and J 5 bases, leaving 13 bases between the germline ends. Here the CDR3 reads CASSVGRPAGDTQYF. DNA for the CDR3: TGTGCCAGCAGCGTAGGTCGACCAGCAGGAGATACGCAGTATTTT.

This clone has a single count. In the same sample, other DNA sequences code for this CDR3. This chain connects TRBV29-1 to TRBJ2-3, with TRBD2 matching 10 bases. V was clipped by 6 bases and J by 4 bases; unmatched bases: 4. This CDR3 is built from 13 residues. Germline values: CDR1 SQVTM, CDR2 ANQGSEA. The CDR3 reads CSVEREGPDTQYF. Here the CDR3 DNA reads TGCAGCGTCGAGCGGGAGGGCCCAGATACGCAGTATTTT.

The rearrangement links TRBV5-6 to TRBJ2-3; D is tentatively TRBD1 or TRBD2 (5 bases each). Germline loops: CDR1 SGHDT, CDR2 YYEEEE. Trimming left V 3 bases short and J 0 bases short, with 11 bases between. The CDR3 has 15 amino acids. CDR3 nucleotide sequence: TGTGCCAGCAGCTACCGGGACGTTAGCACAGATACGCAGTATTTT. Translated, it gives CASSYRDVSTDTQYF.

CDR3 in DNA: TGTGCCAGCAGTCTGGGACTAGCGCAGTACAATGAGCAGTTCTTC. It specifies CASSLGLAQYNEQFF. The rearrangement links TRBV27 to TRBJ2-1, with 10 bases lining up with TRBD2. Per germline, CDR1 MNHEY and CDR2 SMNVEV (reference sequence). The J segment lost 4 bases and the V segment lost 5 bases, leaving 5 bases of the junction unmatched. CDR3 length: 15 residues.

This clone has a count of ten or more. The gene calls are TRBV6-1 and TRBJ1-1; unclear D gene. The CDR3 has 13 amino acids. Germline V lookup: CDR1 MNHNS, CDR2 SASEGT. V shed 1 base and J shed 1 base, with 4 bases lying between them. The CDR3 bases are TGTGCCAGCAGTGAAGGTGAGAACACTGAAGCTTTCTTT. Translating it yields CASSEGENTEAFF.

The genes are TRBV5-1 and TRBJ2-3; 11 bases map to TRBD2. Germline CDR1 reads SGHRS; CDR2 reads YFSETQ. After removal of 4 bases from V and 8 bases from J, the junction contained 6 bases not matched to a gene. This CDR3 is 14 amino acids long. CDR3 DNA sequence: TGCGCCAGCAGCGTTAGCGGGAGGGAGAGTACGCAGTATTTT. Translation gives CASSVSGRESTQYF.

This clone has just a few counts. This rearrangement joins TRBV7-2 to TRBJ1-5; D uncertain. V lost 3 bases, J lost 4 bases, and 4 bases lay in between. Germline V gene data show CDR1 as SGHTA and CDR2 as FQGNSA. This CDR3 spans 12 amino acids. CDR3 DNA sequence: TGTGCCAGCAGCTTGTATAATCAGCCCCAGCATTTT. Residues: CASSLYNQPQHF.

CDR3 nucleotides: TGCGCCAGCAGTCAAACAAACCCCAACCGGGACAGGTCACAAGAGACCCAGTACTTC. Protein sequence: CASSQTNPNRDRSQETQYF. J is TRBJ2-5 and V is TRBV23-1, with TRBD1 matching 8 bases. TRBV23-1 is given ORF status, its function remaining uncertain. V gave up 2 bases and J gave up 2 bases; unmatched junction bases: 16. This CDR3 spans 19 amino acids.

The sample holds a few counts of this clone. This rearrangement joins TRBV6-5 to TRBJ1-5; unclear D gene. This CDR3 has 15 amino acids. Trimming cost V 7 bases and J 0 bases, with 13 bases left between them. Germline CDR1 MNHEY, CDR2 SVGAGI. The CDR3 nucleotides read TGTGCCAGCAAAGTTGGGTTTAATAGCAATCAGCCCCAGCATTTT. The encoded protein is CASKVGFNSNQPQHF.

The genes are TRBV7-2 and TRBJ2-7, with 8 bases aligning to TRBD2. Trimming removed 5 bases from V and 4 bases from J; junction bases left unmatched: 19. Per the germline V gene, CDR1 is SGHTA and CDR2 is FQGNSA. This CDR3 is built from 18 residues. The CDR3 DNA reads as TGTGCCAGCAGCCTAGTCGGGGGTCTAGCGGGCGGTGGGTACGAGCAGTACTTC. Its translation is CASSLVGGLAGGGYEQYF.

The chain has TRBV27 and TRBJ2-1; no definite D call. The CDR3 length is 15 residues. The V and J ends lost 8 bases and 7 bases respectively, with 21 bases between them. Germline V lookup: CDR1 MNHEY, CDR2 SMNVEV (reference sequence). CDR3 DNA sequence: TGTGCCAGCTCCCTCGACCCGCTTACGAATAATGAGCAGTTCTTC. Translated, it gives CASSLDPLTNNEQFF.

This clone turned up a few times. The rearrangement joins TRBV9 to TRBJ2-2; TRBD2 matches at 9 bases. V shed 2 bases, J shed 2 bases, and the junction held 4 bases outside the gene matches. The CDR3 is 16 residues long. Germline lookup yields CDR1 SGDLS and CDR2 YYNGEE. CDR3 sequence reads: CASSVGLALNTGELFF. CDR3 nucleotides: TGTGCCAGCAGCGTGGGACTAGCTCTTAACACCGGGGAGCTGTTTTTT.

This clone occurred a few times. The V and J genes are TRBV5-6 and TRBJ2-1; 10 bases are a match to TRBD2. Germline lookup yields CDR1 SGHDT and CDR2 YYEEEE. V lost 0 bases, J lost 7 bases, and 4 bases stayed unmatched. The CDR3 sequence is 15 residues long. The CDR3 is CASSLGLAGVNEQFF. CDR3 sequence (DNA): TGTGCCAGCAGCTTGGGGCTAGCGGGAGTGAATGAGCAGTTCTTC.

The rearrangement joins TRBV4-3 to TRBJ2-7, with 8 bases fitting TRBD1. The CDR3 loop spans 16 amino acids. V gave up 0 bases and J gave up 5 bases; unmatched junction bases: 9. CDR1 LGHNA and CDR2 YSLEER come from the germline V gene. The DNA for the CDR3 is TGCGCCAGCAGCCAAGATGGGGACAGGTCGTTCGACGAGCAGTACTTC. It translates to CASSQDGDRSFDEQYF.

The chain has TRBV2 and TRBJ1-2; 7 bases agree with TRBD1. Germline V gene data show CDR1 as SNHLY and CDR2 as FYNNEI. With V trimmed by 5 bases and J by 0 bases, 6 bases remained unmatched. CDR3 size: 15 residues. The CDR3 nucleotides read TGTGCCAGCAGTTACGACAGGGCCGCTAACTATGGCTACACCTTC. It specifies CASSYDRAANYGYTF.

In DNA, the CDR3 is TGTGCCAGCAGCTTAGATGCGGGAGTAATCTACAATGAGCAGTTCTTC. This codes for CASSLDAGVIYNEQFF. This sequence joins TRBV7-9 and TRBJ2-1, with 7 positions matching TRBD2. V was clipped by 1 base and J by 3 bases; unmatched bases: 6. CDR3 length: 16 residues. CDR1 SEHNR and CDR2 FQNEAQ come from the germline V gene (reference sequence).

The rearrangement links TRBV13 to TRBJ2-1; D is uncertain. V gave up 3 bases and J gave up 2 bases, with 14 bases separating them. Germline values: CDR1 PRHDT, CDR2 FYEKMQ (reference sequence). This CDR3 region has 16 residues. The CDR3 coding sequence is TGTGCCAGCAGCTTCGGTCTTTACGAGACCTACAATGAGCAGTTCTTC. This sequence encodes CASSFGLYETYNEQFF.

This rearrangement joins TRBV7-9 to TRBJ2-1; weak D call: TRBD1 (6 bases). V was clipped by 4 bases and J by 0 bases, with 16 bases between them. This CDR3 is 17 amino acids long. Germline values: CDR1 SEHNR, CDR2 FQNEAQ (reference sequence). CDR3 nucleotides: TGTGCCAGCAGCTCCGACGGACAGTTACGCTCCTACAATGAGCAGTTCTTC. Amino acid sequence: CASSSDGQLRSYNEQFF.

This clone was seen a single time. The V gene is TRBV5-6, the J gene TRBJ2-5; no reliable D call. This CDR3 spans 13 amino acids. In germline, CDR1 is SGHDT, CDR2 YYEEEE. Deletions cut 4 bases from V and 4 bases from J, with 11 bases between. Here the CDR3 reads CASSGRFGETQYF. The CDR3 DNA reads TGTGCCAGCAGCGGGCGGTTTGGAGAGACCCAGTACTTC.

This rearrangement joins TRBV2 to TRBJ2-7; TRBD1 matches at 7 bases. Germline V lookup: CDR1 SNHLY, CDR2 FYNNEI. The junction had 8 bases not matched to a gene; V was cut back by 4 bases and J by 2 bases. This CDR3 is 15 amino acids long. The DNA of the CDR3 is TGTGCCAGCAGTGTTGAGGGGGCAGGGACCTACGAGCAGTACTTC. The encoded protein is CASSVEGAGTYEQYF. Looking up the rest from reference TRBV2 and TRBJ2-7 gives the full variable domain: EPEVTQTPSHQVTQMGQEVILRCVPISNHLYFYWYRQILGQKVEFLVSFYNNEISEKSEIFDDQFSVERPDGSNFTLKIRSTKLEDSAMYFCASSVEGAGTYEQYFGPGTRLTVT.